This T cell receptor beta chain was captured in a study of OX40 agonist ivuxolimab in advanced cancers. Study-wide context: Patients treated during dose escalation were battling hepatocellular carcinoma, melanoma, renal cell or head and neck cancer. Under the entry rules, prior anti-PD-1, anti-PD-L1 or anti-CTLA-4 therapy was allowed, and about 38% had some. Whole-study findings and limits: Expanded peripheral T cell antigen specificity was not determined.

Germline assignment: CDR1 SGHTA and CDR2 FQGNSA. V was pared by 5 bases and J by 6 bases, with 19 bases of the junction left unmatched. There are 17 residues in the CDR3. Only in-frame clones appear in the TCRdb table, and some are missing; sequencing was by immunoSEQ multiplex PCR. The table has fewer than 70,000 clones, over 65% seen once; the top ten hold about 3.1%. In this sample, this clone turned up a few times. Its antigen remains unknown. This specimen consisted of CD4+ or CD8+ T cells sorted from blood, obtained in a trial of the OX40 agonist ivuxolimab. The sequence was collected from an adult with an advanced solid tumor such as melanoma, head and neck, liver or kidney cancer. The chain has TRBV7-2 and TRBJ2-7; 7 nucleotides line up with TRBD2. CDR3 sequence reads: CASSQRGERGFRGEQYF. In nucleotides, the CDR3 is TGTGCCAGCAGCCAAAGAGGGGAGCGGGGCTTCCGGGGCGAGCAGTACTTC.